Sequencing of this T cell receptor (beta chain) was carried out in a study of T cells in Graves' hyperthyroidism and ophthalmopathy. It was RNA transcripts that yielded the amplified TCR beta CDR3 regions. HTBI primers were employed in a first-round RT-PCR of the TCR CDR3. MiXCR, run by TCRdb on the multiplex PCR reads, gives a single entry per CDR3 protein. Here the sample spans 500,000 to 600,000 distinct CDR3 sequences, more than 45% being singletons. This CDR3 is 13 amino acids long. Germline trimming cut 5 bases from V and 5 bases from J; bases unmatched to any gene: 5. The germline V gene has CDR1 LNHDA and CDR2 SQIVND (reference sequence). This clonotype was counted ten times or more. Graves' hyperthyroidism qualified as stable when ophthalmopathy did not progress within 18 months. The study excluded patients with uncontrolled infection, other autoimmune disease, pregnancy or lactation. Clinical symptoms, serum thyroxine and TRAb, thyroid ultrasound and orbital computed tomography were used for the diagnoses.

Sequences were obtained from peripheral blood or thyroid tissue (not recorded which). The V and J genes are TRBV19 and TRBJ2-7; 8 positions match TRBD1. The TCR originated in a woman between 18 and 29 years old with Graves' hyperthyroidism. CDR3 protein: CASSWTGRDEQYF. DNA of the CDR3: TGTGCCAGTAGTTGGACAGGGAGAGACGAGCAGTACTTC.